Reported below is one TCR beta chain. As yet, its antigen is unknown. The CDR3 extends over 12 amino acids. Germline V gene data show CDR1 as SQVTM and CDR2 as ANQGSEA. V lost 4 bases and J 7 bases, leaving 13 bases between the germline ends. Investigators reverse transcribed all isolated RNA, so they sequenced expressed TCRB transcripts. Some clones are missing from TCRdb's copy, which holds only in-frame ones; the method was immunoSEQ multiplex PCR. The repertoire holds about 260,000 clones, with around 20% as singletons. The sample comes from a study of beta chain features in type 1 diabetes. Via CD45RO/CCR7/CD25/CD127/CD95/CD27, cells of the CD4+ naive, central memory, regulatory and stem cell-like memory subsets were sorted. Post-sort purity exceeded 98% for all sorted populations. Notes on the study in general: Unsettled here was the matter of whether HLA type influences TCRB rearrangement. All four CD4+ subsets of Type 1 diabetes patients contained TCRB CDR3s that were moderately but significantly shorter.

This receptor was obtained from a woman aged 40 to 50 with type 1 diabetes. The sample taken for sequencing was naive CD4+ T cells from blood. The chain uses TRBV29-1 and TRBJ1-2; D not certain. The CDR3 DNA reads as TGCAGCGTTGGGACCGGGGTTCTTGGCTACACCTTC. Translation gives CSVGTGVLGYTF.